The 4 T cell receptor beta chains below were found in one sample sequenced in a study of spatial heterogeneity in lung cancer. Notes on the study in general: Tracking of tumor mutation counts was seen in expanded intratumoral alpha and beta TCR counts.

These TCRs' antigens remain unknown. Regarding time point: sample taken at primary tumor resection. TCRdb reprocessed the 5' RACE reads with MiXCR, giving one entry per CDR3 protein. The table shows 3,500 to 5,000 distinct CDR3 sequences, with less than 8.5% occurring only once. Sequencing was performed on lung tumor tissue, taken at surgery. The receptors were sampled from a male donor with early-stage non-small cell lung cancer.

By share, this clonotype ranks as medium-sized. This rearrangement joins TRBV11-2 to TRBJ2-1; D not resolved. Germline CDR1 reads SGHAT; CDR2 reads FQNNGV. The CDR3 loop spans 14 amino acids. V was trimmed by 5 bases and J by 9 bases, leaving 17 bases between them. CDR3 in DNA: TGTGCCAGCAGCCCCCAGCTGGAGAAGGGTGAGCAGTTCTTC. Translated: CASSPQLEKGEQFF.

This clonotype counts as hyperexpanded. The rearrangement links TRBV11-3 to TRBJ2-2; 8 nucleotides align to TRBD1. Germline-derived CDR1 and CDR2 are SGHNT and YENEEA. V shed 4 bases, J shed 7 bases, and the junction held 5 bases outside the gene matches. This CDR3 has 14 amino acids. The CDR3 DNA is TGTGCCAGCAGCTCGGACAGGGCAGGCGGGGAGCTGTTTTTT. It translates to CASSSDRAGGELFF.

This clonotype has a count of ten or more. The V gene is TRBV9, the J gene TRBJ2-3; 11 bases match TRBD2. Germline CDR1 and CDR2: SGDLS and YYNGEE. V gave up 4 bases and J gave up 5 bases; unmatched junction bases: 6. The length of the CDR3 is 15 residues. The CDR3 is CASSFSGGAGDTQYF. The CDR3 DNA sequence: TGTGCCAGCAGCTTTAGCGGGGGGGCTGGAGATACGCAGTATTTT. Complete variable domain (other parts from reference TRBV9 and TRBJ2-3): DSGVTQTPKHLITATGQRVTLRCSPRSGDLSVYWYQQSLDQGLQFLIQYYNGEERAKGNILERFSAQQFPDLHSELNLSSLELGDSALYFCASSFSGGAGDTQYFGPGTRLTVL.

This clonotype rates as medium-sized. This rearrangement joins TRBV6-5 to TRBJ1-6, with D unclear. CDR3 length: 14 amino acids. The germline V gene has CDR1 MNHEY and CDR2 SVGAGI. Trimming left V 6 bases short and J 5 bases short, with 11 bases between. The CDR3 here is CASRFSRNNSPLHF. The DNA of the CDR3 is TGTGCCAGCAGATTCAGCAGGAATAATTCACCCCTCCACTTT.